This T cell receptor beta chain is drawn from a study of blood T cell repertoires in COVID-19. In germline, CDR1 is MNHEY, CDR2 SVGAGI. The V and J ends lost 8 bases and 1 base respectively, with 12 bases between them. The CDR3 contains 14 residues. Measured with immunoSEQ multiplex PCR; TCRdb has only the in-frame clones, and not every one. The sample lists roughly 520,000 clones, around 89% occurring once. This clonotype was obtained from a woman between 35 and 50 years old who had recovered from COVID-19. The V call is TRBV6-5, the J call TRBJ2-4, with a possible D match to TRBD2 (6 bases). The sequencing input was PBMCs or T cells enriched from blood (not recorded which). The CDR3 sequence is CASRENRAKNIQYF. The CDR3 DNA reads TGTGCCAGCCGGGAGAATAGGGCCAAAAACATTCAGTACTTC.